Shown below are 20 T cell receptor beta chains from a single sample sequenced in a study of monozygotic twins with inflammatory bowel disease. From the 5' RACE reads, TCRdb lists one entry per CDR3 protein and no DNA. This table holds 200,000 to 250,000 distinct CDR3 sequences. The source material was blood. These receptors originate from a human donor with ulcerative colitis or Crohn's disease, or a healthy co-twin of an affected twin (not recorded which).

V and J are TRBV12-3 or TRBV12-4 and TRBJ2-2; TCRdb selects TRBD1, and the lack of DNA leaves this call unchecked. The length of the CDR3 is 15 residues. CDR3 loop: CASSPTGANTGELFF.

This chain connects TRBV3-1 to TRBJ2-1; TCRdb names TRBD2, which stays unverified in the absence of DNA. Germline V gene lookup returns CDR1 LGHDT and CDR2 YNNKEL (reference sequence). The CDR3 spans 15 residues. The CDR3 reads CASSHASATAGGQFF.

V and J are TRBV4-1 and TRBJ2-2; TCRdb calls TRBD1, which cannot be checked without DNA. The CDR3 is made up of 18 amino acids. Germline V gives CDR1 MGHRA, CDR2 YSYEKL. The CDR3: CASSQRTDPQGVTGELFF.

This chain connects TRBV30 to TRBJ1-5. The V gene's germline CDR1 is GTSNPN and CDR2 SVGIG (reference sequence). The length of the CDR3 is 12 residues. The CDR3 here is CAWSDRNQPQHF.

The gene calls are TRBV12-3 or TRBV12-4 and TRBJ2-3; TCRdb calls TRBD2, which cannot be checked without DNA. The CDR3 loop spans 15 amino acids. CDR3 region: CASSFGRGGLDTQYF.

CDR3 protein: CASSLFPYQPQHF. V and J are TRBV27 and TRBJ1-5. The CDR3 consists of 13 residues. CDR1 MNHEY and CDR2 SMNVEV come from the germline V gene (reference sequence).

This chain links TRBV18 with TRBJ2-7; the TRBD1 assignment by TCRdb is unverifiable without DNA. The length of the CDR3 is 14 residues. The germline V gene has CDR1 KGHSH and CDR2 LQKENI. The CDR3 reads CASSPGAWDHEQYF.

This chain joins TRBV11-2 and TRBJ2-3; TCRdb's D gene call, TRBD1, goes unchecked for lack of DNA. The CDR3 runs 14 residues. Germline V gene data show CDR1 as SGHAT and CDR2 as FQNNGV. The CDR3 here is CASTEGGHTDTQYF.

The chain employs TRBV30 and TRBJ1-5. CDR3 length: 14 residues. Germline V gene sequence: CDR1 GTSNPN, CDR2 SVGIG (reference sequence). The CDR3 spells CAWSPGLSNQPQHF.

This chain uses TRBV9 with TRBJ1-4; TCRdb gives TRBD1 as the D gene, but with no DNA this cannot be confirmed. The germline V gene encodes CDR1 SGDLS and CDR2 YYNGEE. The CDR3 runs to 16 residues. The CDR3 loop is CASSVGGERRLEKLFF.

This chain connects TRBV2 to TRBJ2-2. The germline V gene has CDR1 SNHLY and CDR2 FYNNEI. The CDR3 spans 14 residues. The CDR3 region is CASSGFVNTGELFF.

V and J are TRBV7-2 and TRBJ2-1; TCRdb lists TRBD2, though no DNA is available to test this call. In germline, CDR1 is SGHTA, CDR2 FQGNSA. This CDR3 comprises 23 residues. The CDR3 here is CASTITSKITGTSGGSYYNEQFF. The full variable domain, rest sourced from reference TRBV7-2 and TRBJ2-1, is GAGVSQSPSNKVTEKGKDVELRCDPISGHTALYWYRQSLGQGLEFLIYFQGNSAPDKSGLPSDRFSAERTGGSVSTLTIQRTQQEDSAVYLCASTITSKITGTSGGSYYNEQFFGPGTRLTVL.

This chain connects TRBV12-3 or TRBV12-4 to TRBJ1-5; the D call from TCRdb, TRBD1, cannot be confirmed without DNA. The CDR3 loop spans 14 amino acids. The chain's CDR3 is CASSLGDGNQPQHF.

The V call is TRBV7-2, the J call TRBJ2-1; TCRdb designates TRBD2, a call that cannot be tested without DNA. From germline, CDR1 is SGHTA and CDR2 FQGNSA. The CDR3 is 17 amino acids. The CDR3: CASSRRSGWGSYNEQFF. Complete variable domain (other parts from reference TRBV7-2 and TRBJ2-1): GAGVSQSPSNKVTEKGKDVELRCDPISGHTALYWYRQSLGQGLEFLIYFQGNSAPDKSGLPSDRFSAERTGGSVSTLTIQRTQQEDSAVYLCASSRRSGWGSYNEQFFGPGTRLTVL.

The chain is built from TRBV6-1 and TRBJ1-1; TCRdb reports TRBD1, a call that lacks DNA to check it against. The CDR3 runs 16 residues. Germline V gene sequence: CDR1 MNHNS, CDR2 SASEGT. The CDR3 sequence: CASSENPGPLNTEAFF.

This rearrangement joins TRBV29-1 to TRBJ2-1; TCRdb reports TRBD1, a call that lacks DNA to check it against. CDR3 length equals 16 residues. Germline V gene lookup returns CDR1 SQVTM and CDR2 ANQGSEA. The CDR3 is CSVERGRGQAGNEQFF.

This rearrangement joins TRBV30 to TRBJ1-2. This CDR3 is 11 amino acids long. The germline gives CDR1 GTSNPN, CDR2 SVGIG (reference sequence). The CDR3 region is CAWARNYGYTF.

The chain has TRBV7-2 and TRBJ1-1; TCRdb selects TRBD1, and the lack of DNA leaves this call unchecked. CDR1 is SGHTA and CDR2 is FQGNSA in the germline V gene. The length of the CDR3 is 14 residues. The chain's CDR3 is CASSLGQGVTEAFF.

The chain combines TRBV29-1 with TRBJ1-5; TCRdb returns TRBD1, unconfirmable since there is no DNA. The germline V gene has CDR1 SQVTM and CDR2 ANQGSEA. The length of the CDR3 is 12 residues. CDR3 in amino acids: CSVIQGNQPQHF.

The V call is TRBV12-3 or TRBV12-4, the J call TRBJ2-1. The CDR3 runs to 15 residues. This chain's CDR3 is CASSPSGGYYNEQFF.